The subject of this entry is one TCR beta chain. Its antigen is not known. In germline, CDR1 is SQVTM, CDR2 ANQGSEA. The CDR3 loop spans 11 amino acids. Trimming took off 6 bases at V and 4 bases at J, with 6 bases between the two ends. This record belongs to a study of identical twins. Findings and caveats of the study: Because invariant MAIT and iNKT cells could be present, zero-insertion analyses could be partly confounded.

TCRdb re-called the 5' RACE reads through MiXCR, storing one row per CDR3 protein. Among approximately 590,000 distinct CDR3 sequences, more than 9% were seen once, and the ten largest hold around 3%. These same records also appear under a second study, on yellow fever vaccine responses in identical twins. This second report adds: Among the twins, the vaccine T cell response reportedly seemed partly convergent and partly personalized.

V usage is TRBV29-1 and J usage is TRBJ2-2; a possible D gene is TRBD1 (5 bases). Sequenced sample: PBMCs. The receptor comes from a woman younger than 35 in good health. This CDR3 is CSVQGTGELFF. The CDR3 region has the DNA TGCAGCGTCCAGGGCACCGGGGAGCTGTTTTTT.